This T cell receptor (beta chain) stems from a study of blood T cells in healthy people across ages. As regards this clonotype: The target antigen is unknown.

With V trimmed by 5 bases and J by 3 bases, 17 bases remained unmatched. The length of the CDR3 is 21 residues. CDR1 SGHRS and CDR2 YFSETQ come from the germline V gene. PCR was performed a second time for about 6 to 11 cycles using a sample-barcoded 5' primer and a J-beta primer mix. Each CDR3 protein is one row after TCRdb ran MiXCR on the 5' RACE reads. The sample includes about 1.1 million distinct CDR3 sequences, less than 45% of them seen just once. The study, taken as a whole, reports: It was held that the diversity estimates obtained from one million T cells were underestimates. Both higher diversity and more naive CD4+ cells marked long-lived donors when set against aged donors.

V gene TRBV5-1 combines with J gene TRBJ2-1; 16 bases align to TRBD2. The sequenced sample was blood. The source of this sequence is a young man in good health. The CDR3 nucleotides read TGCGCCAGCAGATTCCGAAACCCGGGACTAGCGGGGGGGGCTATCTACAATGAGCAGTTCTTC. This gives the protein CASRFRNPGLAGGAIYNEQFF.